The sequence of this TCR beta chain was determined in a study of PD-1 blockade in classical Hodgkin lymphoma (dated by TCRdb to 2020 to 2022). With regard to the full study: Nivolumab dosing was 3 mg/kg intravenously every 2 weeks, continuing until either disease progression or unacceptable toxicity. A peripheral blood immune signature of response to PD-1 blockade in classical Hodgkin lymphoma was defined using TCR beta sequencing and CyTOF.

Taken with the paper, the label for time point translates to: cycle 2 day 1 (C2D1) of nivolumab. Every trial patient had relapsed following autologous stem cell transplantation, and prior brentuximab vedotin exposure was what differed among cohorts A, B and C. The trial cohort comprised fewer than 65 patients with relapsed/refractory classical Hodgkin lymphoma whose best overall responses were complete response, partial response or progressive disease. In the multi-cohort phase II CheckMate 205 trial, trial patients received single-agent nivolumab. An independent review committee assessed best overall response using the 2007 International Working Group response criteria. PBMCs from the trial were collected at three points: immediately before nivolumab initiation (C1D1), and during therapy at cycle 2 day 1 and cycle 4 day 1. Peripheral blood was collected in 8 mL Vacutainer Cell Preparation Tubes, from which PBMCs were isolated by centrifugation and then cryopreserved.

Comments on this clone: Its antigen specificity is not known. Base qualities are not at hand, and no much larger clone is one base apart.

The Qiagen DNeasy kit was used to extract genomic DNA from unsorted PBMCs and from the negatively selected CD4+ and CD8+ fractions. Amplification of TCR beta CDR3 regions was done by immunoSEQ multiplex PCR with primers that anneal to V and J segments. A synthetic immune receptor repertoire was used to minimize amplification bias, and remaining bias was computationally removed after sequencing. The source study handled its data this way. Custom Python scripts were used to quantify repertoire diversity as the Shannon entropy index. The unsorted, CD4+ and CD8+ repertoires were each analyzed separately, with the exception of combined analyses, where CD4+ and CD8+ sequences were merged in silico. Clonal expansion was defined as at least a 2-fold frequency increase after treatment relative to C1D1, with a pseudocount of 0.5 for undetected baseline clones. Clones with 0 or 1 copy at C1D1 were defined as singleton clones, while clones with 2 or more copies were defined as non-singleton clones. By matching protein sequences in sorted samples from the same patient, clones expanded in unsorted samples were annotated as CD4+, CD8+ or unknown. Diversity changes from C1D1 to C4D1 were tested in paired samples using Wilcoxon tests. Sourced from immuneACCESS, this table was stored by TCRdb with only in-frame sequences that have V and J called. A share of the clones is absent; for the studies checked, an unresolved V gene accounts for under half, and the remainder has no known explanation. Clone size and V and J calls were adopted from that table, with D and trimming inferred from the DNA. This sample gives 50,000 to 65,000 clones in total; 88% of them show up just once. The leading ten clones occupy about 5.6% of the sample.

Findings and caveats that apply to the study as a whole: Baseline diversity similar to that of newly diagnosed patients was observed in trial patients achieving complete response, whereas significantly lower diversity was observed in partial responders and progressors. Baseline TCR diversity was reported as lower in newly diagnosed patients than in healthy donors, and lower still in relapsed/refractory patients. Lower diversity was observed in patients in whom nivolumab was started less than 1 year after ASCT, and these patients were excluded from later analyses so that confounding by immune reconstitution would be avoided. Only a single clinical trial cohort was studied, and what caused the repertoire differences, possibly disease activity or prior therapy, remained undefined. A significant rise by C4D1 was seen in CD4+ but not CD8+ TCR diversity (p=0.0027 vs p=0.16), with the rise being most apparent in complete responders (p=0.02).

V and J lose 3 bases and 2 bases, and a span of 5 bases separates them. Taken from the germline V gene, the CDR1 and CDR2 loops are MNHNS and SASEGT. Including cysteine and phenylalanine, the CDR3 has 13 amino acids. The only DNA kept is the CDR3, 39 bases in frame from the first base. The chain couples TRBV6-1 to TRBJ2-1; the D gene is not confidently resolved. The sequences come from peripheral blood mononuclear cells (PBMCs), collected before the second cycle of nivolumab. The TCR comes from a human donor with classical Hodgkin lymphoma. At the DNA level, the sequence is TGTGCCAGCAGTGACGGACCCTACAATGAGCAGTTCTTC. Translated, it reads CASSDGPYNEQFF.